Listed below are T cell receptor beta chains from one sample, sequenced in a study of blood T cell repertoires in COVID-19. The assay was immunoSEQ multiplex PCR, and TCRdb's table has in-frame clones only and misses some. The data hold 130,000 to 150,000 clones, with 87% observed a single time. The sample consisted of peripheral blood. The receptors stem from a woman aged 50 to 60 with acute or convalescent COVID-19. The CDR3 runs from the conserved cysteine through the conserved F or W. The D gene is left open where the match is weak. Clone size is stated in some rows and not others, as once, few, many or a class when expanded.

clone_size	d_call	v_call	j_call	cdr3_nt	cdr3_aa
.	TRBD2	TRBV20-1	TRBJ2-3	TGCAGTGCTAGTATCCGGGAGGTTACAGATACGCAGTATTTT	CSASIREVTDTQYF
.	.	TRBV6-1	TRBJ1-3	TGTGCCAGCAGTGAAGCCTCGGCGGTCGACTCTGGAAACACCATATATTTT	CASSEASAVDSGNTIYF
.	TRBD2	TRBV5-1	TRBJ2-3	TGCGCCAGCAGCTTGGTAGCGGGAGGCAGAGATACGCAGTATTTT	CASSLVAGGRDTQYF
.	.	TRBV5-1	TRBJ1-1	TGCGCCAGCAGCTCGGGGGGAACTGAAGCTTTCTTT	CASSSGGTEAFF
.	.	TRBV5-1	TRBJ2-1	TGCGCCAGCAGCTTGGATGGGCGGGGCTCCTACAATGAGCAGTTCTTC	CASSLDGRGSYNEQFF
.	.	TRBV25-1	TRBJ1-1	TGTGCCAGCAGTGAAGGAGGTAACACTGAAGCTTTCTTT	CASSEGGNTEAFF
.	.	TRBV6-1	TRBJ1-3	TGTGCCAGCAGTGAACCGGGTGGAAACACCATATATTTT	CASSEPGGNTIYF
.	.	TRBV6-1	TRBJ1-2	TGTGCCAGCAGTGAATCAGGGATTCCCTATGGCTACACCTTC	CASSESGIPYGYTF
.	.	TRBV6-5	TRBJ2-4	TGTGCCAGCAGTTACGCATCCGGGACATTTCAGTACTTC	CASSYASGTFQYF
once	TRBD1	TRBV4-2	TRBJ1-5	TGTGCCAGCAGCCCCCGACAGGGGGCCAACAATCAGCCCCAGCATTTT	CASSPRQGANNQPQHF
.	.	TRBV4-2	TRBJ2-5	TGTGCCAGCAGCCAAGAGAGTCCATCGGGAGAGACCCAGTACTTC	CASSQESPSGETQYF
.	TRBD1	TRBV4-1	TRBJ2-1	TGCGCCAGCAGCGTCAGAGGGACAGGTTCCTACAATGAGCAGTTCTTC	CASSVRGTGSYNEQFF
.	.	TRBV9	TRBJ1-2	TGTGCCAGCAGCGTAGATCCGCGAAACTATGGCTACACCTTC	CASSVDPRNYGYTF
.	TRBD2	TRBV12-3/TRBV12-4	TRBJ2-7	TGTGCCAGCAGCTGGGGACTAGCCTTCGAGCAGTACTTC	CASSWGLAFEQYF
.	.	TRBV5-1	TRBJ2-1	TGCGCCAGCAGCTTGGGGACACTTTCCTACAATGAGCAGTTCTTC	CASSLGTLSYNEQFF
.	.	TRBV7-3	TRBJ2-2	TGTGCCAGCAGCTTAATACCAGGTACCGGGGAGCTGTTTTTT	CASSLIPGTGELFF
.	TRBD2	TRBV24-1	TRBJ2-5	TGTGCCACCAGTGATGGACGACTAGCGGGGGTTGGAGGAGAGACCCAGTACTTC	CATSDGRLAGVGGETQYF
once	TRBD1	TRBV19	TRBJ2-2	TGTGCCAGTAGTGAACTCAGGGGGCGGAGGAACACCGGGGAGCTGTTTTTT	CASSELRGRRNTGELFF
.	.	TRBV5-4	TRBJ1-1	TGTGCCAGCAGCTTATCGGTAGTTTCAGGGGAAGCTTTCTTT	CASSLSVVSGEAFF
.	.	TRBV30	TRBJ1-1	TGTGCCTGGAGTGATGAGACTGAAGCTTTCTTT	CAWSDETEAFF
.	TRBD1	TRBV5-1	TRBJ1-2	TGCGCCAGCAGCTTGGTACCTGGGACAGGGTATGGGATGGGCTACACCTTC	CASSLVPGTGYGMGYTF
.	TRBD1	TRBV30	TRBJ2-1	TGTGCCTGGTTAGGGACAGGGGGCAGTGAGCAGTTCTTC	CAWLGTGGSEQFF
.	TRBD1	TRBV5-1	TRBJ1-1	TGCGCCAGCAGTTATGGACAGGCCAACACTGAAGCTTTCTTT	CASSYGQANTEAFF
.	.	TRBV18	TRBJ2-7	TGTGCCAGCTCACCAGCTGGACAGATTTACGAGCAGTACTTC	CASSPAGQIYEQYF
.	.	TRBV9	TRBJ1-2	TGTGCCAGCAGCGTAGGGAGCGGAGAGTATGGCTACACCTTC	CASSVGSGEYGYTF
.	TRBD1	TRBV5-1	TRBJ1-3	TGCGCCAGCAGCTTGGGACAGGGTCGCTCCGAGAGAAACACCATATATTTT	CASSLGQGRSERNTIYF
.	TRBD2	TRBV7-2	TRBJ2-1	TGTGCCAGCAGCCTCAGCGGGGGTGAACCTAGCTCCTACAATGAGCAGTTCTTC	CASSLSGGEPSSYNEQFF
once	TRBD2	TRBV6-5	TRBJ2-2	TGTGCCAGCAGGCCGGTGGGGGGGTACACCGGGGAGCTGTTTTTT	CASRPVGGYTGELFF
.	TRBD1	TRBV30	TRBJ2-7	TGTGCCTGGACACGGGACAGGGACGAGCAGTACTTC	CAWTRDRDEQYF
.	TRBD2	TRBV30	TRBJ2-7	TGTGCCTGGGCGGGACTAGCGGCCACCTCCTACGAGCAGTACTTC	CAWAGLAATSYEQYF
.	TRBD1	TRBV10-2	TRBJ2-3	TGCGCCAGCAGTAGAGGGGGCCGCACAGATACGCAGTATTTT	CASSRGGRTDTQYF
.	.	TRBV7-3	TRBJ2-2	TGTGCCAGCAGCCCCGGGAGATCCAACGGGGAGCTGTTTTTT	CASSPGRSNGELFF
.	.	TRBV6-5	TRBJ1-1	TGTGCCAGCAGTTACACAGGGATAGGGAAGGTCACTGAAGCTTTCTTT	CASSYTGIGKVTEAFF
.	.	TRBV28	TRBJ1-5	TGTGCCGGGGGGGGAGGTTATAGCAATCAGCCCCAGCATTTT	CAGGGGYSNQPQHF
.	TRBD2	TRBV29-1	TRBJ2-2	TGCAGCGTTGAATGGGGGGGAGACGGGGAGCTGTTTTTT	CSVEWGGDGELFF
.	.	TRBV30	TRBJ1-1	TGTGCCTGGGCCAGGGTCACTGAAGCTTTCTTT	CAWARVTEAFF
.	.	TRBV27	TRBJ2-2	TGTGCCAGCAGTCAATTAACCCCGGGAGGCAGGGGGCGAGGCGGGGAGCTGTTTTTT	CASSQLTPGGRGRGGELFF